This entry concerns a single T cell receptor beta chain. The data belong to a study of control samples from healthy donors and cancer patients. Germline CDR1 reads MNHNS; CDR2 reads SASEGT. CDR3 length: 17 amino acids. J gave up 2 bases and V 4 bases, and 10 bases lay outside the gene matches. Profiling relied on immunoSEQ multiplex PCR, and the TCRdb table lists in-frame clones only, not all of them. The sample holds about 120,000 clones; approximately 93% are singletons and the top ten take less than 3.5%. This sequence originates from a young man in good health. The chain carries TRBV6-1 and TRBJ2-7; 11 nucleotides match TRBD1. Sequencing used blood. CDR3 loop: CASSGRGQGAFAYEQYV. The CDR3 nucleotides read TGTGCCAGCAGTGGTAGAGGACAGGGGGCCTTTGCCTACGAGCAGTACGTC.